The present T cell receptor beta chain was sequenced within a study of identical twins. Study-wide findings and caveats: In beta out-of-frame sequences, the excess sharing between twins was weaker. Alpha sequences out of frame and shared by twins had excess low generation probability.

TCRdb fed the 5' RACE reads into MiXCR, producing one record per CDR3 protein. The sample shows approximately 620,000 distinct CDR3 sequences, around 8.3% of them seen only once. This CDR3 has 15 amino acids. V lost 3 bases, J lost 1 base, and 10 bases lay in between. Germline V gene data show CDR1 as SGHTA and CDR2 as FQGNSA. Regarding this clonotype: Its target is not known.

The same sample was also used in a study of yellow fever vaccine responses in identical twins.

The receptor was derived from a woman aged 18-29 years in good health. The specimen sequenced was PBMCs. This chain links TRBV7-2 with TRBJ2-1, with D perhaps assigned TRBD1 or TRBD2 (5 bases each). In DNA form, the CDR3 reads TGTGCCAGCAGCTTTGGGACGGATTCCTACAATGAGCAGTTCTTC. Its translation is CASSFGTDSYNEQFF.